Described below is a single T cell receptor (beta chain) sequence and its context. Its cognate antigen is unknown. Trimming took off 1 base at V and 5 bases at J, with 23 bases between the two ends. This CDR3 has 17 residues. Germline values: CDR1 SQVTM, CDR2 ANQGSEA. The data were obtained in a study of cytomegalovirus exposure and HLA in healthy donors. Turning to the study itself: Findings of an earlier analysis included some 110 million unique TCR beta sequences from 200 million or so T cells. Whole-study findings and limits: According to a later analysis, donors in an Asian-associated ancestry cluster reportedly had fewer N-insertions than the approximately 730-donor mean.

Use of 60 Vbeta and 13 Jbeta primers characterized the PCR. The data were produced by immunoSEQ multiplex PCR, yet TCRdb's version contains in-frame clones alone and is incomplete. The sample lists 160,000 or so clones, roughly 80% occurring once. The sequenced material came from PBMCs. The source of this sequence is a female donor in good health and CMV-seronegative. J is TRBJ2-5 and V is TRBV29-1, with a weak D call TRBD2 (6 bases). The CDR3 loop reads CSVEVGGVGGGWETQYF. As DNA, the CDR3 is TGCAGCGTTGAAGTAGGCGGGGTGGGGGGTGGCTGGGAGACCCAGTACTTC.